These 10 T cell receptor beta chains share one sample of origin, sequenced in a study of cytomegalovirus exposure and HLA in healthy donors. The primer mix had 60 Vbeta and 13 Jbeta primers. Clones were sequenced by immunoSEQ multiplex PCR, and TCRdb holds only the in-frame ones, with some missing. Of under 150,000 clones listed, 65% to 80% are singletons. Source material: PBMCs. The receptor set was obtained from a woman in her thirties or forties in good health and CMV-seronegative.

About this clone: Distinct nucleotide sequences in the sample also encode this CDR3. J is TRBJ2-2 and V is TRBV29-1, with D perhaps matching TRBD2 (5 bases). Per germline, CDR1 SQVTM and CDR2 ANQGSEA. V lost 7 bases, J lost 6 bases, and 9 bases lay in between. The CDR3 is 11 residues long. Here the CDR3 reads CSARGSGELFF. In DNA form, the CDR3 reads TGCAGCGCCCGAGGGTCCGGGGAGCTGTTTTTT.

The chain carries TRBV5-1 and TRBJ2-7, with D maybe TRBD1 (7 bases). Germline CDR1 and CDR2: SGHRS and YFSETQ. CDR3 length: 17 residues. The V end lost 2 bases, the J end lost 2 bases, and 20 bases lay between the germline ends. CDR3 nucleotides: TGCGCCAGCAGCTTCGGGAGCCTACCGGGACAGACCTACGAGCAGTACTTC. Its translation: CASSFGSLPGQTYEQYF. Full variable domain (missing parts from reference TRBV5-1 and TRBJ2-7): KAGVTQTPRYLIKTRGQQVTLSCSPISGHRSVSWYQQTPGQGLQFLFEYFSETQRNKGNFPGRFSGRQFSNSRSEMNVSTLELGDSALYLCASSFGSLPGQTYEQYFGPGTRLTVT.

This clone was observed a few times. CDR3 DNA sequence: TGTGCCAGCAGCTTGAGCGGGCGGAACACAGATACGCAGTATTTT. Its translation is CASSLSGRNTDTQYF. The V and J genes are TRBV7-2 and TRBJ2-3; D is possibly TRBD2 (6 bases). Germline V CDR1 and CDR2: SGHTA, FQGNSA. With 3 bases removed from V and 2 bases from J, the gap between germline ends came to 12 bases. The CDR3 is made up of 15 amino acids.

The chain carries TRBV2 and TRBJ2-7, with TRBD1 as a possible D gene (5 bases). The CDR3 has 12 residues. Germline V gene sequence: CDR1 SNHLY, CDR2 FYNNEI. Trimming left V 8 bases short and J 2 bases short, with 10 bases between. The CDR3 loop is CASRADTYEQYF. CDR3 in DNA: TGTGCCAGCCGGGCGGACACCTACGAGCAGTACTTC.

The chain employs TRBV6-1 and TRBJ2-1; 12 bases fit TRBD2. Trimming removed 3 bases from V and 0 bases from J; junction bases left unmatched: 3. CDR3 size: 17 residues. Germline V gives CDR1 MNHNS, CDR2 SASEGT. CDR3 loop: CASSDPTSGSSYNEQFF. CDR3 nucleotides: TGTGCCAGCAGTGACCCGACTAGCGGGAGCTCCTACAATGAGCAGTTCTTC.

V is TRBV30 and J is TRBJ1-5; D not certain. The CDR3 has 13 residues. CDR1 GTSNPN and CDR2 SVGIG come from the germline V gene (reference sequence). Trimming pared 0 bases from V and 4 bases from J, leaving 7 bases between. The CDR3 DNA sequence: TGTGCCTGGAGTGTAGAAGCGAATCAGCCCCAGCATTTT. Residues: CAWSVEANQPQHF.

CDR3 sequence reads: CASSLRVTPDTQYF. Written as DNA, the CDR3 is TGCGCCAGCAGCTTGAGAGTTACTCCAGATACGCAGTATTTT. This chain joins TRBV5-1 and TRBJ2-3, with D unclear. The CDR3 covers 14 residues. Germline V gene data show CDR1 as SGHRS and CDR2 as YFSETQ. V shed 1 base and J shed 4 bases, with 10 bases lying between them.

This chain links TRBV7-8 with TRBJ2-2; no firm D call. V was cut by 3 bases and J by 5 bases, with 7 bases left in between. The CDR3 length is 13 residues. Looked up from germline, CDR1 is SGHVS and CDR2 is FQNEAQ. CDR3 sequence: CASSFWPTGELFF. The CDR3 DNA sequence: TGTGCCAGCAGCTTCTGGCCGACCGGGGAGCTGTTTTTT.

V usage is TRBV28 and J usage is TRBJ1-3, with 8 bases that match TRBD1. The J segment lost 0 bases and the V segment lost 2 bases, leaving 6 bases of the junction unmatched. Germline values: CDR1 MDHEN, CDR2 SYDVKM. This CDR3 is built from 17 residues. For the CDR3, the DNA is TGTGCCAGCAGTTTAAGCTCAGGGGGCGCCTCTGGAAACACCATATATTTT. Amino acids: CASSLSSGGASGNTIYF.

The chain recombines TRBV4-1 with TRBJ2-1; a weak D match, TRBD2 (6 bases). Between the trimmed V and J ends, which lost 0 bases and 2 bases, there was a span of 14 bases. This CDR3 comprises 17 residues. Germline V gives CDR1 MGHRA, CDR2 YSYEKL. The CDR3: CASSQEEEGFPYNEQFF. CDR3 DNA sequence: TGCGCCAGCAGCCAAGAGGAGGAGGGGTTCCCCTACAATGAGCAGTTCTTC.